This TCR beta chain emerged from a study of blood T cells in healthy people across ages. Per germline, CDR1 MGHRA and CDR2 YSYEKL. The CDR3 length is 12 residues. Remarks on this clonotype: What it binds is unknown. Its ends do not fully match the called genes, so a read error is possible.

With a J-beta primer mix and a sample-barcoded 5' primer, a second PCR ran roughly 6 to 11 cycles. Each sample provided no less than 2.5 million CDR3-containing paired-end reads. TCRdb re-analysed the 5' RACE reads in MiXCR, keeping a single row per CDR3 protein. Here the sample spans 630,000 or so distinct CDR3 sequences, under 30% being singletons. The total RNA that was extracted per sample amounted to at least 5 micrograms. Findings and caveats of the study: The recorded TCR beta diversity per million T cells decreased in a roughly linear manner with age. There was a strong correlation between TCR beta diversity and naive T cell percentage.

The material sequenced was blood. The receptor was derived from an elderly woman in good health. The chain combines TRBV4-1 with TRBJ2-1, with a weak D call TRBD2 (6 bases). CDR3 protein: CASSHGGDGQFF. The CDR3 DNA reads as TGCGCCAGCAGCCACGGAGGGGATGGGCAGTTCTTT.